These 14 T cell receptor beta chains were sequenced from one sample in a study of beta chain features in type 1 diabetes. General observations from the study: Across all four CD4+ subsets, people with type 1 diabetes showed modestly shorter TCRB CDR3s.

All of the isolated RNA was reverse transcribed, so expressed TCRB transcripts were sequenced. Repertoires were generated with immunoSEQ multiplex PCR, while TCRdb's copy carries only in-frame clones and drops some. Seen here are 600,000 or so clones, 12% observed once, and the top ten hold 0.095% to 0.15%. Antigens for these TCRs are unknown. Material: naive CD4+ T cells from blood. All receptors derive from a man aged 25 to 40 with type 1 diabetes.

A few counts support this clone. V is TRBV18 and J is TRBJ1-2; D perhaps matches TRBD1 (5 bases). The CDR3 length is 13 residues. CDR1 is KGHSH, CDR2 LQKENI, per germline. With 6 bases removed from V and 3 bases from J, the gap between germline ends came to 11 bases. Written as DNA, the CDR3 is TGTGCCAGCTCGTCGGGGGGAGACTATGGCTACACCTTC. Translation: CASSSGGDYGYTF.

This clone showed up just a few times. V gene TRBV29-1 combines with J gene TRBJ2-1; possible D gene TRBD1, 6 bases. The CDR3 spans 14 residues. Germline CDR1 SQVTM, CDR2 ANQGSEA. V was cut by 7 bases and J by 5 bases, with 18 bases left in between. CDR3 amino acids: CSAVGDKYHNEQFF. CDR3 DNA sequence: TGCAGCGCCGTGGGGGACAAATACCACAATGAGCAGTTCTTC.

V usage is TRBV19 and J usage is TRBJ1-3; no definite D call. Trimming pared 4 bases from V and 3 bases from J, leaving 7 bases between. Germline values: CDR1 LNHDA, CDR2 SQIVND (reference sequence). There are 13 residues in the CDR3. The CDR3 DNA sequence: TGTGCCAGTAGTAGGCAGGATGGAAACACCATATATTTT. It yields the protein CASSRQDGNTIYF.

This chain links TRBV5-1 with TRBJ2-7; tentatively, D is TRBD1 (6 bases). Trimming took 2 bases from V and 5 from J, leaving 17 bases between them. The V gene's germline CDR1 is SGHRS and CDR2 YFSETQ. The CDR3 contains 15 residues. The CDR3 is CASSLLTGTLHEQYF. DNA of the CDR3: TGCGCCAGCAGCTTACTGACAGGTACCCTACACGAGCAGTACTTC.

This clone was recorded a few times. This chain uses TRBV18 with TRBJ2-7; D possibly corresponds to TRBD2 (5 bases). The V gene lost 7 bases and the J gene lost 4 bases, with 11 bases spanning the gap. The CDR3 is 12 amino acids. Germline V lookup: CDR1 KGHSH, CDR2 LQKENI. The CDR3 loop is CASYSTGYEQYF. CDR3 nucleotide sequence: TGTGCCAGCTACTCCACGGGGTACGAGCAGTACTTC. Looking up the rest from reference TRBV18 and TRBJ2-7 gives the full variable domain: NAGVMQNPRHLVRRRGQEARLRCSPMKGHSHVYWYRQLPEEGLKFMVYLQKENIIDESGMPKERFSAEFPKEGPSILRIQQVVRGDSAAYFCASYSTGYEQYFGPGTRLTVT.

This clone turned up a few times. The chain couples TRBV12-5 to TRBJ2-1; no definite D call. The germline gives CDR1 LGHNT, CDR2 FRNRAP. CDR3 length equals 14 residues. V was pared by 8 bases and J by 4 bases, with 15 bases between. CDR3 bases: TGTGCTAGTCCCCCACAGCTACCGTACAATGAGCAGTTCTTC. Residues: CASPPQLPYNEQFF.

This clone was seen more than once but under ten times. V usage is TRBV10-2 and J usage is TRBJ2-7; TRBD2 matches 10 bases. V trimming: 7 bases; J trimming: 0 bases; junction bases outside the gene matches: 6. The CDR3 loop spans 15 amino acids. The germline CDR1 and CDR2 sequences are WSHSY and SAAADI. As DNA, the CDR3 is TGCGCCAGCAACCCACTAGCGGGGTTCTCCTACGAGCAGTACTTC. It specifies CASNPLAGFSYEQYF.

The rearrangement joins TRBV30 to TRBJ2-7, with 8 nucleotides matching TRBD1. The CDR3 runs 12 residues. V was pared by 4 bases and J by 4 bases, with 3 bases of the junction left unmatched. Germline assignment: CDR1 GTSNPN and CDR2 SVGIG (reference sequence). The CDR3 DNA is TGTGCCTGGACCGACAGGGGATACGAGCAGTACTTC. Translation: CAWTDRGYEQYF.

The gene calls are TRBV2 and TRBJ1-1; D not resolved. Germline V gene sequence: CDR1 SNHLY, CDR2 FYNNEI. The V end lost 6 bases, the J end lost 2 bases, and 10 bases lay between the germline ends. The CDR3 consists of 13 residues. In nucleotides, the CDR3 is TGTGCCAGCAGGAACGAGTTAAACACTGAAGCTTTCTTT. It is translated as CASRNELNTEAFF.

V gene TRBV28 combines with J gene TRBJ1-5; 10 bases agree with TRBD1. V shed 5 bases and J 5 bases; nucleotides not matched to a gene: 9. This CDR3 is built from 16 residues. Germline V gene sequence: CDR1 MDHEN, CDR2 SYDVKM. CDR3 protein: CASSPPRQGADQPQHF. CDR3 nucleotides: TGTGCCAGCAGTCCACCGCGACAGGGGGCAGATCAGCCCCAGCATTTT.

This clone has only one observation. This chain uses TRBV7-6 with TRBJ2-7, with 14 bases fitting TRBD2. CDR1 and CDR2 from the germline V gene are SGHVS and FNYEAQ. V was clipped by 5 bases and J by 4 bases; unmatched bases: 10. The CDR3 spans 17 residues. The CDR3 reads CASSPGSGTSGGYEQYF. The CDR3 DNA reads TGTGCCAGCAGCCCCGGAAGCGGGACTAGCGGGGGTTACGAGCAGTACTTC.

The chain recombines TRBV9 with TRBJ1-4, with unresolved D. CDR3 length equals 15 residues. V lost 3 bases, J lost 7 bases, and 16 bases lay in between. Germline V gene data show CDR1 as SGDLS and CDR2 as YYNGEE. The CDR3 nucleotides are TGTGCCAGCAGCGCGGGATCCGGTTACGGTGAAAAACTGTTTTTT. Amino acid sequence: CASSAGSGYGEKLFF.

This chain joins TRBV6-5 and TRBJ1-1; D call uncertain. In germline, CDR1 is MNHEY, CDR2 SVGAGI. This CDR3 is 13 amino acids long. Deletions cut 2 bases from V and 1 base from J, with 5 bases between. The chain's CDR3 is CASSYEKNTEAFF. CDR3 nucleotide sequence: TGTGCCAGCAGTTACGAGAAGAACACTGAAGCTTTCTTT.

The chain carries TRBV29-1 and TRBJ2-5; no firm D call. Near its end, the DNA agrees better with TRBJ2-7, so the J call may be wrong. The CDR3 is made up of 13 amino acids. The germline V gene has CDR1 SQVTM and CDR2 ANQGSEA. The CDR3 nucleotides are TGCAGCGTTGAAGGCCAGTTCTCCTACGAGCAGTACTTC. It yields the protein CSVEGQFSYEQYF.